Each of the 27 T cell receptor beta chains below was sequenced from the same sample in a study of response to subunit inactivated influenza vaccine. TCRdb analysed the RT-PCR reads with MiXCR anew, one entry per CDR3 protein. The sample comprises 600,000 to 850,000 distinct CDR3 sequences, about 14% of which are singletons, and approximately 7.6% rests with the top ten. Sample: PBMCs from blood, taken roughly 15 days before vaccination. These receptors all come from a man between 50 and 59 years old who received an inactivated influenza vaccine.

This clonotype was detected only a few times. This chain connects TRBV7-9 to TRBJ2-5, with D unresolved. Trimming shortened V by 7 bases and J by 5 bases, and 26 bases separated the two germline ends. Germline assignment: CDR1 SEHNR and CDR2 FQNEAQ (reference sequence). This CDR3 spans 17 amino acids. The CDR3 spells CASTPMPGVVRMETQYF. CDR3 in DNA: TGTGCCAGCACACCCATGCCTGGCGTAGTCAGAATGGAGACCCAGTACTTC.

The CDR3 nucleotides are TGTGCCAGCAGCCCACAGAATGAGCAGTTCTTC. This encodes CASSPQNEQFF. This chain links TRBV11-1 with TRBJ2-1, with D unresolved. There are 11 residues in the CDR3. Trimming took off 5 bases at V and 7 bases at J, with 6 bases between the two ends. Germline V gene sequence: CDR1 SGHAT, CDR2 FQDESV (reference sequence).

The rearrangement links TRBV7-8 to TRBJ2-3, with 9 bases identical to TRBD2. V gave up 8 bases and J gave up 7 bases; unmatched junction bases: 7. The CDR3 loop spans 13 amino acids. CDR1 SGHVS and CDR2 FQNEAQ come from the germline V gene. CDR3 residues: CASSGGRVNTQYF. The DNA of the CDR3 is TGTGCCAGCTCTGGCGGGAGGGTCAATACGCAGTATTTT.

V gene TRBV11-2 combines with J gene TRBJ1-3, with D possibly matching TRBD1 (5 bases). V lost 5 bases, J lost 0 bases, and 17 bases lay in between. The CDR3 has 17 residues. Germline-derived CDR1 and CDR2 are SGHAT and FQNNGV. The CDR3 reads CASSPGWAGSSGNTIYF. CDR3 nucleotides: TGTGCCAGCAGCCCGGGGTGGGCAGGGTCCTCTGGAAACACCATATATTTT.

This rearrangement joins TRBV20-1 to TRBJ2-2; no firm D call. The CDR3 runs to 12 residues. Germline lookup yields CDR1 DFQATT and CDR2 SNEGSKA (reference sequence). V gave up 1 base and J gave up 6 bases, with 6 bases separating them. CDR3 sequence: CSARVNPGELFF. CDR3 DNA sequence: TGCAGTGCTAGAGTAAATCCCGGGGAGCTGTTTTTT.

The genes are TRBV10-3 and TRBJ2-5; TRBD2 matches at 12 bases. CDR1 ENHRY and CDR2 SYGVKD come from the germline V gene. This CDR3 contains 14 residues. Trimming at V came to 6 bases and at J to 4 bases, leaving 3 bases not matched to a gene. The CDR3 region has the DNA TGTGCCATCAGCGCTAGCGGGGGGGCAGAGACCCAGTACTTC. As protein: CAISASGGAETQYF.

There are many counts of this clonotype. This rearrangement joins TRBV11-2 to TRBJ2-1; 8 bases are shared with TRBD1. The V gene's germline CDR1 is SGHAT and CDR2 FQNNGV. This CDR3 has 19 amino acids. With 0 bases clipped from V and 0 bases from J, the junction kept 10 bases outside the gene matches. The CDR3 reads CASSLDASGGISSYNEQFF. CDR3 nucleotide sequence: TGTGCCAGCAGCTTAGATGCGTCAGGGGGCATAAGCTCCTACAATGAGCAGTTCTTC.

This CDR3 is CASARTLSTDTQYF. The CDR3 DNA reads TGTGCCAGCGCGCGTACCCTCAGCACAGATACGCAGTATTTT. The genes are TRBV27 and TRBJ2-3, with D unclear. The CDR3 consists of 14 residues. Germline V gene lookup returns CDR1 MNHEY and CDR2 SMNVEV (reference sequence). V lost 8 bases and J 0 bases, leaving 12 bases between the germline ends.

This clonotype was picked up many times. The chain carries TRBV6-6 and TRBJ2-1; D is undetermined. Germline V CDR1 and CDR2: MNHNY, SVGAGI (reference sequence). CDR3 length equals 12 residues. The ends were cut back, 6 bases at V and 3 bases at J, with 6 bases in the middle. CDR3 sequence (DNA): TGTGCCAGCAGCTACGACTACAATGAGCAGTTCTTC. It encodes CASSYDYNEQFF.

Ten or more counts support this clonotype. The genes are TRBV2 and TRBJ2-5; 7 positions agree with TRBD1. The CDR3 totals 14 residues. The ends lost 4 bases at V and 2 bases at J; junction bases unmatched: 4. CDR1 SNHLY and CDR2 FYNNEI come from the germline V gene. The CDR3 here is CASSGTGGQETQYF. CDR3 DNA sequence: TGTGCCAGCAGTGGGACAGGAGGACAAGAGACCCAGTACTTC.

This clonotype was found a few times. The V call is TRBV12-3 or TRBV12-4, the J call TRBJ2-1; weak D call: TRBD1 (5 bases). The CDR3 totals 15 residues. V shed 5 bases and J shed 8 bases, with 19 bases lying between them. The CDR3 nucleotides read TGTGCCAGCAGTACCCCCGGCAGGGTTACGGATGAGCAGTTCTTC. It yields the protein CASSTPGRVTDEQFF.

This chain links TRBV5-1 with TRBJ2-1, with 11 positions matching TRBD2. After removal of 5 bases from V and 3 bases from J, the junction contained 7 bases not matched to a gene. Germline CDR1 SGHRS, CDR2 YFSETQ. This CDR3 spans 16 amino acids. The CDR3 sequence: CASSSGTSGFYNEQFF. CDR3 in DNA: TGCGCCAGCAGTTCTGGGACTAGCGGTTTCTACAATGAGCAGTTCTTC.

The V call is TRBV5-5, the J call TRBJ2-5, with D possibly matching TRBD1 (5 bases). In germline, CDR1 is SGHKS, CDR2 YYEKEE (reference sequence). The CDR3 has 16 residues. Deletions cut 0 bases from V and 5 bases from J, with 17 bases between. The CDR3 DNA is TGTGCCAGCAGCTTGGCCGATAAGGGGTGGTATGAGACCCAGTACTTC. It translates to CASSLADKGWYETQYF.

Only a few counts were recorded for this clonotype. The chain couples TRBV19 to TRBJ1-3, with D perhaps TRBD1 (6 bases). V dropped 4 bases and J dropped 0 bases, with 10 bases sitting between them. CDR1 and CDR2 (germline): LNHDA, SQIVND (reference sequence). CDR3 size: 15 residues. CDR3 bases: TGTGCCAGTAGTACATCGGACAGCTCTGGAAACACCATATATTTT. Translation: CASSTSDSSGNTIYF.

Concerning this clonotype: A clone one base away is much larger, so this may be a read error. The CDR3 does not close with the conserved phenylalanine or tryptophan, likely indicating a read error. The chain has TRBV7-2 and TRBJ2-7; TRBD2 might be the D (5 bases). This CDR3 region has 13 residues. The V end lost 2 bases, the J end lost 5 bases, and 10 bases lay between the germline ends. Germline V gene lookup returns CDR1 SGHTA and CDR2 FQGNSA. The CDR3: CASSLSPGNEQYL. The CDR3 coding sequence is TGTGCCAGCAGCTTAAGTCCGGGGAACGAGCAGTACCTC.

This clonotype has only a few counts. The gene calls are TRBV7-2 and TRBJ1-2; no firm D call. The CDR3 has 15 residues. Per germline, CDR1 SGHTA and CDR2 FQGNSA. Between the trimmed V and J ends, which lost 1 base and 2 bases, there was a span of 11 bases. The CDR3 sequence: CASSLGTVPNYGYTF. In DNA, the CDR3 is TGTGCCAGCAGCTTAGGTACAGTCCCCAACTATGGCTACACCTTC.

This clonotype was observed a handful of times. The chain employs TRBV7-2 and TRBJ2-2, with TRBD2 identical over 9 bases. The germline CDR1 and CDR2 sequences are SGHTA and FQGNSA. The CDR3 spans 17 residues. The V segment lost 5 bases and the J segment 6 bases; nucleotides outside the gene matches: 13. In nucleotides, the CDR3 is TGTGCCAGCAGCCAAAGGCTAGCGGGGTTAGGTGCCGGGGAGCTGTTTTTT. It encodes CASSQRLAGLGAGELFF.

This clonotype has a count of ten or more. This chain links TRBV12-3 or TRBV12-4 with TRBJ2-7, with TRBD1 matching 10 bases. After removal of 4 bases from V and 0 bases from J, the junction contained 3 bases not matched to a gene. The CDR3 loop spans 15 amino acids. CDR3 loop: CASSSDRGASYEQYF. In nucleotides, the CDR3 is TGTGCCAGCAGTTCGGACAGGGGGGCCTCCTACGAGCAGTACTTC.

The DNA of the CDR3 is TGTGCCAGCAGCTTATCTCATTCCGTGAACTATGGCTACACCTTC. It translates to CASSLSHSVNYGYTF. The chain carries TRBV11-2 and TRBJ1-2; unclear D gene. This CDR3 region has 15 residues. Trimming cost V 2 bases and J 2 bases, with 12 bases left between them. Germline V gene lookup returns CDR1 SGHAT and CDR2 FQNNGV.

This clonotype was recorded a few times. The genes are TRBV28 and TRBJ2-1; 7 nucleotides align to TRBD2. The CDR3 sequence is 16 residues long. Germline-derived CDR1 and CDR2 are MDHEN and SYDVKM. V lost 2 bases to trimming and J lost 4 bases; unmatched junction nucleotides: 8. This chain's CDR3 is CASSLGGGGQYNEQFF. CDR3 coding DNA: TGTGCCAGCAGTTTAGGGGGGGGAGGCCAATACAATGAGCAGTTCTTC.

This clonotype occurred many times. The CDR3 spells CASRRDRSSYNEQFF. DNA for the CDR3: TGTGCCAGCAGGAGGGACCGGAGCTCCTACAATGAGCAGTTCTTC. This sequence joins TRBV12-3 or TRBV12-4 and TRBJ2-1; D is perhaps TRBD1 or TRBD2 (5 bases each). CDR3 size: 15 residues. V was shortened by 6 bases and J by 0 bases, with 12 bases between the two germline ends.

The chain combines TRBV10-3 with TRBJ2-7; D is unclear. V lost 0 bases and J lost 6, with 12 bases in between. Per the germline V gene, CDR1 is ENHRY and CDR2 is SYGVKD. The CDR3 spans 14 residues. CDR3 sequence reads: CAISESGARAEQYF. The DNA of the CDR3 is TGTGCCATCAGTGAGTCAGGTGCTCGGGCCGAGCAGTACTTC.

The CDR3 DNA reads as TGCGCCAGCAGCTTAACGTACGGGACAATCTCCTACGAGCAGTACTTC. Its protein product is CASSLTYGTISYEQYF. The chain employs TRBV5-1 and TRBJ2-7, with D possibly TRBD1 on 6 matching bases. The length of the CDR3 is 16 residues. The germline gives CDR1 SGHRS, CDR2 YFSETQ. With 2 bases removed from V and 0 bases from J, the gap between germline ends came to 15 bases. Together with reference TRBV5-1 and TRBJ2-7, the CDR3 gives the full variable domain: KAGVTQTPRYLIKTRGQQVTLSCSPISGHRSVSWYQQTPGQGLQFLFEYFSETQRNKGNFPGRFSGRQFSNSRSEMNVSTLELGDSALYLCASSLTYGTISYEQYFGPGTRLTVT.

This rearrangement joins TRBV28 to TRBJ2-2, with a weak D call TRBD1 (6 bases). This CDR3 region has 17 residues. Trimming removed 9 bases at V and 3 bases at J, with 23 bases between. Germline loops: CDR1 MDHEN, CDR2 SYDVKM. CDR3 in amino acids: CASTSMAWGRDTGELFF. In DNA form, the CDR3 reads TGTGCCAGTACCTCGATGGCCTGGGGGCGCGACACCGGGGAGCTGTTTTTT.

The CDR3 nucleotides read TGCAGTGCTACGACAGGGCCGGGGGAGCTGTTTTTT. The encoded protein is CSATTGPGELFF. This chain links TRBV20-1 with TRBJ2-2, with 7 positions matching TRBD1. J was trimmed by 8 bases and V by 4 bases; bases with no gene match: 4. This CDR3 is 12 amino acids long. Germline V lookup: CDR1 DFQATT, CDR2 SNEGSKA (reference sequence).

The chain joins TRBV20-1 to TRBJ2-5, with D perhaps TRBD2 (6 bases). The V gene lost 6 bases and the J gene lost 4 bases, with 15 bases spanning the gap. This CDR3 has 13 residues. Germline CDR1 reads DFQATT; CDR2 reads SNEGSKA (reference sequence). The CDR3 coding sequence is TGCAGTGCCACTTCCGGGAGCGCAGAGACCCAGTACTTC. Translating it yields CSATSGSAETQYF.

The V gene is TRBV28, the J gene TRBJ1-5, with TRBD1 as a possible D gene (6 bases). Germline loops: CDR1 MDHEN, CDR2 SYDVKM. This CDR3 comprises 15 residues. The V end was cut by 3 bases, the J end by 3 bases, with 12 bases between. CDR3 loop: CASSFQGSYNQPQHF. In DNA, the CDR3 is TGTGCCAGCAGTTTTCAGGGGTCCTACAATCAGCCCCAGCATTTT.